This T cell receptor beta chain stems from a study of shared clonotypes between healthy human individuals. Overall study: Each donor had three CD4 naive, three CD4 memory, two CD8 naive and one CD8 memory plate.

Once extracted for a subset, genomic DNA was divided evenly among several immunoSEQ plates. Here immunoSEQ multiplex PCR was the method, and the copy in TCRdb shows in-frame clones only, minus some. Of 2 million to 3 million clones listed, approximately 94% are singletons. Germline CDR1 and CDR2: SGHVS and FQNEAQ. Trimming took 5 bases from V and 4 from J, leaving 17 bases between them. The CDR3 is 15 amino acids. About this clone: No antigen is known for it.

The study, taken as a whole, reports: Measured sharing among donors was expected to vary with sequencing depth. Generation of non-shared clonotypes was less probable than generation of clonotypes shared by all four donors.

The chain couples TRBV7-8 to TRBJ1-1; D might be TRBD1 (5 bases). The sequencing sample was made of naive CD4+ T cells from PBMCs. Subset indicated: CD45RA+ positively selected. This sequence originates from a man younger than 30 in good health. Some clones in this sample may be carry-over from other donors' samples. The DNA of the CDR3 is TGTGCCAGCAGCGTCCGCAGGGTTGGGAGCACTGAAGCTTTCTTT. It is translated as CASSVRRVGSTEAFF.